Sequencing of this T cell receptor beta chain was carried out in a study of blood T cell repertoires in COVID-19. Study-level information: Material from acute and convalescent COVID-19 was sourced from the United States, Italy and Spain. PBMCs, B-cell-depleted T cells, or T cells were the source of the cDNA or gDNA that made up the material.

Source study methods: Reference gene primer amplification gave nucleated cell count estimates. The data were produced by immunoSEQ multiplex PCR, yet TCRdb's version contains in-frame clones alone and is incomplete. The D gene and trimming were derived from the DNA, and the V and J assignments and clone size from that table. Altogether about 240,000 clones are present, over 80% being singletons, with the ten largest covering 5.5%. V trimming: 5 bases; J trimming: 6 bases; junction bases outside the gene matches: 14. The V gene's germline CDR1 is WNHNN and CDR2 SYGVQD (reference sequence). CDR3 length equals 17 residues.

The TCR comes from a human donor in a cohort sampled during active COVID-19. V is TRBV10-1 and J is TRBJ2-7; 12 bases map to TRBD1. The sequencing input was peripheral blood. CDR3 sequence reads: CASSTTGTGGPAGEQYF. The CDR3 DNA sequence: TGCGCCAGCAGTACAACTGGGACAGGGGGCCCGGCGGGCGAGCAGTACTTC.